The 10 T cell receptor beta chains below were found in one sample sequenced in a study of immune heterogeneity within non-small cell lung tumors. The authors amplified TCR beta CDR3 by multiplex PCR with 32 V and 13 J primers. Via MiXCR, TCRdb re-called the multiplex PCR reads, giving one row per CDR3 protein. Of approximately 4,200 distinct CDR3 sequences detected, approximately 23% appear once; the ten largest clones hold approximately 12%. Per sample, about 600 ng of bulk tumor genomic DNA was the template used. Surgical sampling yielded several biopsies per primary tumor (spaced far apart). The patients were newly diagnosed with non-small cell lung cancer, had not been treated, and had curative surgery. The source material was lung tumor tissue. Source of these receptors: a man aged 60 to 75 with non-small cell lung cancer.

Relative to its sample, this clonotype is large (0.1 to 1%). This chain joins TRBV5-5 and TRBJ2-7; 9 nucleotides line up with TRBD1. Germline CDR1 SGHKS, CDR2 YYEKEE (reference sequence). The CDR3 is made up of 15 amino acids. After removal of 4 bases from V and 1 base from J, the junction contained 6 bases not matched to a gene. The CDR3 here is CASSGGTGPSYEQYF. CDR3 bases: TGTGCCAGCAGCGGAGGGACAGGGCCTTCCTACGAGCAGTACTTC. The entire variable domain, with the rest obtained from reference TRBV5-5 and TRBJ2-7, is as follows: DAGVTQSPTHLIKTRGQQVTLRCSPISGHKSVSWYQQVLGQGPQFIFQYYEKEERGRGNFPDRFSARQFPNYSSELNVNALLLGDSALYLCASSGGTGPSYEQYFGPGTRLTVT.

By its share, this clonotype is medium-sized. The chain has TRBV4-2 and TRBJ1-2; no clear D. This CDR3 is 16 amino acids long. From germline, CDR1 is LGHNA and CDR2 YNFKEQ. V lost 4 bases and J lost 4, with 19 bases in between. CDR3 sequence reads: CASSRDLTSTGYGYTF. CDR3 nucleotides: TGTGCCAGCAGCCGAGACTTGACATCAACCGGCTATGGCTACACCTTC.

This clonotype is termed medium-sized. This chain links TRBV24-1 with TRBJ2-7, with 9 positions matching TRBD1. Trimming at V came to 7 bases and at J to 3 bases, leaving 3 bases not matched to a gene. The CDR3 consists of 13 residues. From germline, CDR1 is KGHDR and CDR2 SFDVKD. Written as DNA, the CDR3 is TGTGCCACCAGCCCGGGACAGGGCTACGAGCAGTACTTC. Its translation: CATSPGQGYEQYF.

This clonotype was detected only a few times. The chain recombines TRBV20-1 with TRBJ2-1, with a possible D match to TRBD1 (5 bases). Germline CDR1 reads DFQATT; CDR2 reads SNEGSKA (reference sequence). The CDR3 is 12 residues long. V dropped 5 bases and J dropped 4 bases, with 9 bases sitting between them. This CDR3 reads CSARRQYNEQFF. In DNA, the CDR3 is TGCAGTGCTCGGCGACAGTACAATGAGCAGTTCTTC.

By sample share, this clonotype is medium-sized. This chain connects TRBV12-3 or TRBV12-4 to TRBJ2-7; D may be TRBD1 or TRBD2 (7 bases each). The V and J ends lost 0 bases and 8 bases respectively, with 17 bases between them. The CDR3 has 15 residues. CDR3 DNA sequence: TGTGCCAGCAGTTTAGCCGGGAGGACAGGCGAGCAGCAGTACTTC. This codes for CASSLAGRTGEQQYF.

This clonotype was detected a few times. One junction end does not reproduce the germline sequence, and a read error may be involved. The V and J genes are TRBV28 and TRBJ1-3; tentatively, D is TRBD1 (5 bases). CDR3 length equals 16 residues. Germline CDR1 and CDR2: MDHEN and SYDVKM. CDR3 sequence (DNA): TGTGCCAGCACCCAGGTTGGGGGAGCCTCTGGACACACCATATATTTT. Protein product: CASTQVGGASGHTIYF.

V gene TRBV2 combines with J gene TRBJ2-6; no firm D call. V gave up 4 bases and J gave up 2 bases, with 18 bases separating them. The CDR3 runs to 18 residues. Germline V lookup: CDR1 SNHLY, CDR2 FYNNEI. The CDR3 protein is CASSVGLVTDTGANVLTF. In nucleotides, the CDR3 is TGTGCCAGCAGTGTGGGCCTTGTTACAGACACTGGGGCCAACGTCCTGACTTTC.

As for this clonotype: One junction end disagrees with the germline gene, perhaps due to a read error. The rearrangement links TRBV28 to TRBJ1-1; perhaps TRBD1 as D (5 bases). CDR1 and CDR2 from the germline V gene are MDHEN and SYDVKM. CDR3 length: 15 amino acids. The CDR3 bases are TGTGTCAGCACCCCCCGGGGACGCAGGAACACTGAAGCTTTCTTT. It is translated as CVSTPRGRRNTEAFF.

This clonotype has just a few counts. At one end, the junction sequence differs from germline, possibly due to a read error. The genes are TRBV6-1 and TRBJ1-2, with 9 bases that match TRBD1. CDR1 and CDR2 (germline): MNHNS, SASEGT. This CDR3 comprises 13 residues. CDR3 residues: CASSEAVGDRASF. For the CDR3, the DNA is TGTGCCAGCAGTGAAGCCGTTGGGGACAGGGCGTCCTTC.

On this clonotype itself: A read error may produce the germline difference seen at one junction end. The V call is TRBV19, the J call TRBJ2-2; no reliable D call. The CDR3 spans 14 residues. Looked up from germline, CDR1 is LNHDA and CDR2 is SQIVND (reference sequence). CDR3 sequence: CVSSIARNTGELFF. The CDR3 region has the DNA TGTGTCAGTAGTATAGCACGTAACACCGGGGAGCTGTTTTTT.